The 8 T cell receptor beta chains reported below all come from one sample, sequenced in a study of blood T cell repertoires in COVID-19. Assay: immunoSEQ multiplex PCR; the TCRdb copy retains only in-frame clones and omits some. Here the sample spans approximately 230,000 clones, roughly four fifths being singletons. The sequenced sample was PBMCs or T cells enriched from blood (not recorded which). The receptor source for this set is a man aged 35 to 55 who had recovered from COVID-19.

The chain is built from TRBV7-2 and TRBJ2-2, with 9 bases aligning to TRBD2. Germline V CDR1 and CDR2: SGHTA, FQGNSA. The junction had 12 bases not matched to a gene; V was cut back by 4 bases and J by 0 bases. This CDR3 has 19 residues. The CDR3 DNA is TGTGCCAGCAGCTCCATGACGGGACTAGCCTACGCGAACACCGGGGAGCTGTTTTTT. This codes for CASSSMTGLAYANTGELFF.

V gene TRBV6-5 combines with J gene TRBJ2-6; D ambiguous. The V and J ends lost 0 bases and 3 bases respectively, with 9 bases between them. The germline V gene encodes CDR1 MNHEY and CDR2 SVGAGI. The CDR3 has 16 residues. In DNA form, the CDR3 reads TGTGCCAGCAGTTACTCGCCGACTTTTGGGGCCAACGTCCTGACTTTC. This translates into CASSYSPTFGANVLTF.

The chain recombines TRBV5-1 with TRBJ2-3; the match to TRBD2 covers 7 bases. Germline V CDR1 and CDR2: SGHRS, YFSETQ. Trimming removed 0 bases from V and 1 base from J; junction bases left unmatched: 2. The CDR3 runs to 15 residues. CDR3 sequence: CASSLDGGGTDTQYF. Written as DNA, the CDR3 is TGCGCCAGCAGCTTGGATGGGGGGGGCACAGATACGCAGTATTTT.

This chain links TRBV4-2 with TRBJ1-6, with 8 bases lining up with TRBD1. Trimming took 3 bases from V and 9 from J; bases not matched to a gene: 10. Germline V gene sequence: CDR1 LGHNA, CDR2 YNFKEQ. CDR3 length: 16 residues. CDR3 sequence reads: CASSQGRTGFSSPLHF. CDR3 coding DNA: TGTGCCAGCAGCCAGGGGAGGACAGGGTTTAGTTCACCCCTCCACTTT.

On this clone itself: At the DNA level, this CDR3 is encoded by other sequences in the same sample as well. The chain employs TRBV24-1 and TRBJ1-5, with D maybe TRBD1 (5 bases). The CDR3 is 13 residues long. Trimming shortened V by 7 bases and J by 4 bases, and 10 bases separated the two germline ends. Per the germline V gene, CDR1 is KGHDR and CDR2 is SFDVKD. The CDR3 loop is CATSLGGNQPQHF. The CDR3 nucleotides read TGTGCCACCAGCCTCGGGGGAAATCAGCCCCAGCATTTT.

The CDR3 loop reads CASQGSGANVLTF. The CDR3 nucleotides are TGTGCCAGCCAGGGTTCTGGGGCCAACGTCCTGACTTTC. The chain combines TRBV18 with TRBJ2-6; D perhaps matches TRBD1 (5 bases). V was cut by 8 bases and J by 1 base, with 6 bases left in between. The germline V gene encodes CDR1 KGHSH and CDR2 LQKENI. This CDR3 spans 13 amino acids.

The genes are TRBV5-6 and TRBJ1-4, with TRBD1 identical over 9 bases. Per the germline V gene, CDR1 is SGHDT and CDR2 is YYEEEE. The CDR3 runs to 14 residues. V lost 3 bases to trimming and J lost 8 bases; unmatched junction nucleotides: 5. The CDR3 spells CASSSDRGAEKLFF. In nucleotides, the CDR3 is TGTGCCAGCAGCTCCGACAGGGGGGCGGAAAAACTGTTTTTT.

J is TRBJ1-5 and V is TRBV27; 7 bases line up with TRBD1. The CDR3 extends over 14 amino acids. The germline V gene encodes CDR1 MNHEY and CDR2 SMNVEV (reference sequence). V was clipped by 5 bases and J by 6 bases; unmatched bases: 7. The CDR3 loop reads CASSLQTGTQPQHF. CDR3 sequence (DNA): TGTGCCAGCAGTCTTCAGACAGGGACTCAGCCCCAGCATTTT.